A selection of T cell receptor beta chains follows, all from one sample in a study of blood T cell repertoires in COVID-19. TCRdb's copy holds only in-frame clones and misses some; the assay was immunoSEQ multiplex PCR. Of about 150,000 clones in the sample, 65% to 85% were seen once. The sequencing sample was made of PBMCs or T cells enriched from blood (not recorded which). The receptors were sampled from a man in his 70s who had been exposed to COVID-19. Each CDR3 is given with its conserved first and last residue. D genes are given only for firm matches. The size entry is marked missing in some rows and otherwise reads once, few, many or a size class.

V: TRBV2
J: TRBJ1-5
size: -
D: -
CDR3: CASSGPGYSNQPQHF
DNA: TGTGCCAGCAGTGGACCGGGTTATAGCAATCAGCCCCAGCATTTT

V: TRBV5-1
J: TRBJ2-7
size: few
D: -
CDR3: CASSPTGYHEQYF
DNA: TGCGCCAGCAGCCCTACAGGGTACCACGAGCAGTACTTC

V: TRBV19
J: TRBJ1-2
size: -
D: TRBD1
CDR3: CASGTAGITNYGYTF
DNA: TGTGCCAGCGGGACAGCCGGAATCACAAACTATGGCTACACCTTC

V: TRBV28
J: TRBJ2-4
size: -
D: TRBD2
CDR3: CASIPAGGRNIQYF
DNA: TGTGCCAGCATCCCCGCGGGGGGGCGGAACATTCAGTACTTC

V: TRBV19
J: TRBJ1-3
size: -
D: -
CDR3: CASNPTMGNTIYF
DNA: TGTGCCAGTAACCCTACTATGGGAAACACCATATATTTT

V: TRBV4-3
J: TRBJ2-1
size: -
D: -
CDR3: CASSQEVDNEQFF
DNA: TGCGCCAGCAGCCAAGAAGTAGACAATGAGCAGTTCTTC

V: TRBV5-4
J: TRBJ1-1
size: -
D: TRBD1
CDR3: CASSLRQGNTEAFF
DNA: TGTGCCAGCAGCTTGAGACAGGGGAACACTGAAGCTTTCTTT

V: TRBV5-1
J: TRBJ2-7
size: -
D: TRBD1
CDR3: CASSLAGQGAGDEQYF
DNA: TGCGCCAGCAGCTTGGCAGGACAGGGGGCAGGTGACGAGCAGTACTTC

V: TRBV19
J: TRBJ2-1
size: once
D: TRBD1
CDR3: CASSRTGGNEQFF
DNA: TGTGCCAGTAGTAGAACAGGGGGAAATGAGCAGTTCTTC

V: TRBV5-6
J: TRBJ1-6
size: once
D: -
CDR3: CASSLRLNLRGSPLHF
DNA: TGTGCCAGCAGCTTGCGTCTAAACTTAAGGGGTTCACCCCTCCACTTT

V: TRBV9
J: TRBJ1-6
size: -
D: -
CDR3: CASSSLLAAPLHF
DNA: TGTGCCAGCAGCAGCCTCCTTGCGGCACCCCTCCACTTT

V: TRBV7-6
J: TRBJ1-3
size: -
D: -
CDR3: CASSLASEHGNTIYF
DNA: TGTGCCAGCAGCTTAGCGTCAGAACATGGAAACACCATATATTTT

V: TRBV28
J: TRBJ1-6
size: -
D: -
CDR3: CASKLTGETNSPLHF
DNA: TGTGCCAGCAAACTAACGGGGGAGACTAATTCACCCCTCCACTTT

V: TRBV7-8
J: TRBJ2-3
size: once
D: -
CDR3: CASSLKQDTQYF
DNA: TGTGCCAGCAGCTTAAAGCAAGATACGCAGTATTTT

V: TRBV5-1
J: TRBJ1-5
size: -
D: -
CDR3: CASRKTDNSNQPQHF
DNA: TGCGCCAGCAGGAAGACAGACAATAGCAATCAGCCCCAGCATTTT

V: TRBV18
J: TRBJ1-6
size: -
D: TRBD1
CDR3: CASSPGQYNSPLHF
DNA: TGTGCCAGCTCACCGGGACAGTATAATTCACCCCTCCACTTT

V: TRBV5-8
J: TRBJ2-7
size: -
D: TRBD1
CDR3: CASSLGQGRNNEQYF
DNA: TGTGCCAGCAGCTTAGGACAGGGAAGGAACAACGAGCAGTACTTC

V: TRBV7-8
J: TRBJ2-3
size: -
D: TRBD2
CDR3: CASSFSSTSGRIGTDTQYF
DNA: TGTGCCAGCAGCTTCTCTTCGACTAGCGGGAGGATAGGTACAGATACGCAGTATTTT

V: TRBV7-7
J: TRBJ2-5
size: -
D: -
CDR3: CASSLGGLGGETQYF
DNA: TGTGCCAGCAGCTTAGGTGGACTAGGGGGGGAGACCCAGTACTTC

V: TRBV11-2
J: TRBJ2-2
size: -
D: -
CDR3: CASSLEGAASTRELFF
DNA: TGTGCCAGCAGCTTAGAAGGGGCCGCCTCCACCCGGGAGCTGTTTTTT

V: TRBV19
J: TRBJ1-4
size: -
D: -
CDR3: CASSTGPGRTEKLFF
DNA: TGTGCCAGTAGTACCGGTCCCGGGAGGACTGAAAAACTGTTTTTT

V: TRBV13
J: TRBJ1-3
size: -
D: -
CDR3: CASSYRGSGNTIYF
DNA: TGTGCCAGCAGCTACCGGGGAAGTGGAAACACCATATATTTT

V: TRBV2
J: TRBJ1-1
size: -
D: -
CDR3: CASSELSRYTEAFF
DNA: TGTGCCAGCAGTGAACTTAGCAGATACACTGAAGCTTTCTTT

V: TRBV28
J: TRBJ2-4
size: -
D: -
CDR3: CASSFGSGLAKNIQYF
DNA: TGTGCCAGCAGTTTTGGGAGTGGACTAGCCAAAAACATTCAGTACTTC

V: TRBV6-2/TRBV6-3
J: TRBJ2-3
size: -
D: TRBD2
CDR3: CASSRSGGSDTQYF
DNA: TGTGCCAGCAGTCGTAGCGGGGGGTCGGATACGCAGTATTTT

V: TRBV5-1
J: TRBJ1-2
size: -
D: TRBD1
CDR3: CASSAGTGGGIGYTF
DNA: TGCGCCAGCAGCGCCGGGACAGGGGGCGGGATAGGCTACACCTTC

V: TRBV7-2
J: TRBJ2-7
size: many
D: -
CDR3: CASSFYRMYEQYF
DNA: TGTGCCAGCAGCTTCTACAGGATGTACGAGCAGTACTTC

V: TRBV19
J: TRBJ1-5
size: -
D: -
CDR3: CASSDSFSGHYSNQPQHF
DNA: TGTGCCAGTAGTGATTCGTTTTCGGGACACTATAGCAATCAGCCCCAGCATTTT